Following are 5 T cell receptor beta chains from one sample sequenced in a study of vaccination and CD4 T cells after COVID-19. Their antigens remain unidentified. Treatment reported: roughly 10-day PBMC culture with coronavirus spike peptide pools or control peptides (ViraFEST assay). The Oncomine TCR Beta short-read assay sequenced DNA from cultured CD4+ T cells. Using its own MiXCR run on the PCR reads, TCRdb lists one record per CDR3 protein. The sample has around 26,000 distinct CDR3 sequences, about three fifths seen once. What was sequenced was CD4+ T cells from blood, cultured in vitro. The receptors originated from a human donor who had recovered from COVID-19.

This clonotype was observed a handful of times. The chain uses TRBV15 and TRBJ2-3, with D unclear. V was cut by 0 bases and J by 0 bases, with 10 bases left in between. CDR3 size: 16 residues. Germline CDR1 is LNHNV and CDR2 is YYDKDF (reference sequence). In DNA, the CDR3 is TGTGCCACCAGCAGAGAGAAGACGGCGAGCACAGATACGCAGTATTTT. It codes for CATSREKTASTDTQYF.

This clonotype was counted a few times. The chain is built from TRBV10-3 and TRBJ2-5; 11 nucleotides match TRBD2. Unmatched junction bases numbered 23, after V lost 10 bases and J lost 7 bases. This CDR3 is 18 amino acids long. Looked up from germline, CDR1 is ENHRY and CDR2 is SYGVKD. CDR3: CATATRAPTSGVEGTQYF. Written as DNA, the CDR3 is TGTGCCACCGCAACAAGAGCCCCGACTAGCGGGGTTGAGGGGACCCAGTACTTC.

This chain connects TRBV20-1 to TRBJ2-1; TRBD2 aligns across 9 bases. V dropped 1 base and J dropped 9; count of bases not matched to a gene: 7. CDR1 DFQATT and CDR2 SNEGSKA come from the germline V gene (reference sequence). This CDR3 contains 14 residues. The CDR3 loop reads CSARGASGMGEQFF. The CDR3, as DNA: TGCAGTGCTAGAGGGGCTAGCGGGATGGGTGAGCAGTTCTTC.

This clonotype was seen a few times. V and J are TRBV20-1 and TRBJ1-2; D not certain. There are 12 residues in the CDR3. Germline V lookup: CDR1 DFQATT, CDR2 SNEGSKA (reference sequence). V gave up 6 bases and J gave up 2 bases, with 10 bases separating them. The CDR3 region has the DNA TGCAGTGCCCCCGCTCCCAACTATGGCTACACCTTC. Translating it yields CSAPAPNYGYTF.

This clonotype was seen a few times. This chain links TRBV20-1 with TRBJ2-7; no reliable D call. The CDR3 has 12 residues. Germline assignment: CDR1 DFQATT and CDR2 SNEGSKA (reference sequence). CDR3 residues: CSATERLYEQYF. For the CDR3, the DNA is TGCAGCGCCACGGAAAGGCTGTACGAGCAGTACTTC.